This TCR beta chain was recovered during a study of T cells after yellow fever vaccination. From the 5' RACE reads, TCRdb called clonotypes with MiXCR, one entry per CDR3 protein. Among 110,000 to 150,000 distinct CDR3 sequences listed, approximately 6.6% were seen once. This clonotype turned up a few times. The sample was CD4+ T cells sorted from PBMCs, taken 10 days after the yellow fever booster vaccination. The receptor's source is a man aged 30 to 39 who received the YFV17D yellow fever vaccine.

CDR3 sequence: CASSLSYRVVTEAFF. The CDR3 DNA reads TGCGCCAGCAGCTTGAGTTACAGGGTGGTCACTGAAGCTTTCTTT. The chain employs TRBV5-1 and TRBJ1-1; possibly TRBD1 for D (6 bases). Per germline, CDR1 SGHRS and CDR2 YFSETQ. The CDR3 is 15 amino acids. Deletions cut 1 base from V and 4 bases from J, with 14 bases between.